This entry is about one TCR beta chain. Antigen: not known. These data belong to a study of monozygotic twins with cystic fibrosis. This CDR3 comprises 13 residues. Trimming shortened V by 2 bases and J by 6 bases, and 10 bases separated the two germline ends. CDR1 and CDR2 from the germline V gene are LGHNA and YNFKEQ. Profiling relied on immunoSEQ multiplex PCR, and the TCRdb table lists in-frame clones only, not all of them. The sample has 8,000 or so clones; 94% are singletons. Broader study findings: Low clonality (median roughly 0.0095) suggested a mostly naive repertoire. Shared CDR3 numbers were not associated with age, concordance or severity. Monozygotic CF twin pairs shared significantly more nucleotide-identical clonotypes than unrelated CF individuals did. V usage most resembled the co-twin in 13 of 16 pairs.

Source material: blood. The TCR originated in a boy aged 2 to 9 with cystic fibrosis. The chain is built from TRBV4-2 and TRBJ1-1; no firm D call. CDR3 nucleotides: TGTGCCAGCAGCCAATTCCGATCGGCTGAAGCTTTCTTT. This encodes CASSQFRSAEAFF.